This record covers a single T cell receptor beta chain. This clonotype was seen at least ten times. The antigen it binds to is not known. Base qualities were left out, and no much larger clone turns up one base away. CDR1 SGHRS and CDR2 YFSETQ are derived from the germline V gene. From the cysteine up to the phenylalanine, the CDR3 has a length of 16 residues. The CDR3 DNA has 48 bases and is translated from base 1. Trimming at the junction amounts to 3 bases on V and 1 base on J, and the germline ends lie 16 bases apart. This specimen belongs to a study of blood T cells in healthy people across ages (dated by TCRdb to the mid-2010s). Regarding the complete study: In model experiments, roughly one uniquely barcoded TCR beta cDNA molecule per two T cells was captured by template switching. Donors were grouped into four age groups: young (average 16 years), middle-aged (roughly 40), aged (62) and long-lived (just over 80). The study analyzed two additional independent replicas of 1 million unique cDNA reads from the same blood draw for two donors, one aged 18 to 29 and one aged 80 or older. To avoid experimental bias, donors of different ages were randomly spread across the sequencing lanes. Age-related changes in TCR beta repertoire diversity were measured in the study by deep sequencing normalized with unique cDNA molecular identifiers.

Systemically healthy Caucasian individuals from Russia, approximately 39 in total and aged 6 to 90 years, were included as donors. Approximately 10 milliliters of peripheral blood were collected from each donor into EDTA-treated Vacutainer tubes. Ficoll-Paque density-gradient centrifugation was used to isolate PBMCs, with at least 6.5 million per sample. Trizol reagent was used to extract total RNA from PBMCs, with at least 5 micrograms per sample. For every donor, an aliquot of PBMCs went through flow cytometry to measure the percentages of naive CD45RAhigh/CD27high T cells. Paper-wide results and their limitations: Because donor CMV infection status was unknown, age-related changes in expanded clonotypes were potentially confounded. Total diversity estimates from one million sequenced T cells were considered lower bounds and underestimates. Because profiling used bulk unsorted PBMCs, naive and antigen-experienced compartments could not be compared conclusively. The percentage of naive T cells measured by flow cytometry correlated strongly with observed TCR beta diversity. The long-lived group showed more naive CD4+ T cells, fewer expanded clones and increased TCR diversity than the aged group, suggesting age selection. Observed TCR beta diversity per million T cells fell roughly linearly with age, and a significant reduction was already apparent by age roughly 40.

The protocol used for the library was 5' RACE. Sequencing used an Illumina HiSeq 2500. A second about 7 to 12 cycle PCR used a sample-barcoded 5' primer and a J-beta primer mix. A template-switch 5' adaptor carrying 12 random nucleotides introduced a unique molecular identifier onto each TCR beta cDNA molecule. Each sample yielded at least 3 million CDR3-containing paired-end reads. The Mint cDNA synthesis kit, primed by a TRBC-specific oligonucleotide, was used to synthesize first-strand cDNA from all RNA. Following uracil-DNA glycosylase treatment, a first 18-cycle PCR with universal primers M1SS and BC2_uni_R was performed on all cDNA. In the authors' own workflow: For normalization, 1 million high-quality reads were randomly selected from each sample, with every read carrying a distinct molecular identifier. Instead of being binned into consensus sequences, reads with shared molecular identifiers were discarded. MiTCR, set to a Q25 quality threshold and the strictest error-elimination algorithm, was used for CDR3 identification, clonotype clustering and error correction. A nonparametric unseen species model with Euler transformation was used to estimate lower-bound total TCR beta diversity. The public reads were reprocessed in TCRdb via fastp at Q25 and MiXCR, keeping in-frame beta chains. Entries that share a CDR3 protein sequence are merged under the most common genes and DNA. What appears here as the V and J calls and clone size reflects TCRdb's work, not the paper's. This sample comprises approximately 1.5 million distinct CDR3 sequences, roughly 32% of them detected only once. The top ten hold 10% to 12% of the sample.

The TCR originated in a woman in her 30s in good health. The sequencing sample was made of blood. The V and J genes are TRBV5-1 and TRBJ2-5; no D gene call is confident. The CDR3 sequence is CASSWDLEIAQETQYF. Here is the DNA: TGCGCCAGCAGCTGGGATTTGGAGATCGCCCAAGAGACCCAGTACTTC.